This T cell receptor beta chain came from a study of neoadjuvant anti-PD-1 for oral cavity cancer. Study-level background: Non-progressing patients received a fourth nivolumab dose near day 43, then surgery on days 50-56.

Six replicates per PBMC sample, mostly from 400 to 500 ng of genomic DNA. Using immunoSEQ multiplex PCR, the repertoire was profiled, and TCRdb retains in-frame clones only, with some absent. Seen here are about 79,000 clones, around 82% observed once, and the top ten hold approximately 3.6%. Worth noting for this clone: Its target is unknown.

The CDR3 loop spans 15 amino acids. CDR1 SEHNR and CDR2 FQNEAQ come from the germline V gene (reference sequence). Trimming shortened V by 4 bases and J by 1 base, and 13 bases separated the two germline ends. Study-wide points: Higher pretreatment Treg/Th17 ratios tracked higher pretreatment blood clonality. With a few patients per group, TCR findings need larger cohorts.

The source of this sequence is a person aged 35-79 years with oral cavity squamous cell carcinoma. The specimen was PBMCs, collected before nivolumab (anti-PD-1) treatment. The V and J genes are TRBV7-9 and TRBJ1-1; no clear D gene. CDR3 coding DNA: TGTGCCAGCAGCTCCTCTTCGGGGTGGAACACTGAAGCTTTCTTT. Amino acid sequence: CASSSSSGWNTEAFF.